One and the same sample provided the 22 T cell receptor beta chains below, sequenced in a study of cytomegalovirus exposure and HLA in healthy donors. The primer mix had 60 Vbeta and 13 Jbeta primers. Sequenced by immunoSEQ multiplex PCR; TCRdb stores in-frame clones only, minus some. The sample has roughly 140,000 clones; about 79% are singletons. The material sequenced was PBMCs. The receptors were gathered from a male donor in good health and CMV-seronegative.

The chain recombines TRBV6-6 with TRBJ1-1; TRBD1 matches at 8 bases. This CDR3 has 12 amino acids. Germline V gives CDR1 MNHNY, CDR2 SVGAGI (reference sequence). J was trimmed by 13 bases and V by 0 bases; bases with no gene match: 4. The chain's CDR3 is CASSYSPGQGFF. CDR3 sequence (DNA): TGTGCCAGCAGTTACTCACCCGGACAGGGTTTCTTT.

This chain joins TRBV18 and TRBJ2-7; 8 bases fit TRBD1. With V trimmed by 2 bases and J by 10 bases, 4 bases remained unmatched. CDR3 length: 12 amino acids. Germline-derived CDR1 and CDR2 are KGHSH and LQKENI. CDR3 coding DNA: TGTGCCAGCTCACCAGGACAGGGCGGACAGTACTTC. It encodes CASSPGQGGQYF. Complete variable domain (other parts from reference TRBV18 and TRBJ2-7): NAGVMQNPRHLVRRRGQEARLRCSPMKGHSHVYWYRQLPEEGLKFMVYLQKENIIDESGMPKERFSAEFPKEGPSILRIQQVVRGDSAAYFCASSPGQGGQYFGPGTRLTVT.

The J gene is TRBJ2-1, the V gene TRBV5-4, with 10 bases fitting TRBD1. Unmatched junction bases numbered 2, after V lost 4 bases and J lost 10 bases. CDR3 length equals 12 residues. Germline CDR1 and CDR2: SGHNT and YYREEE (reference sequence). Written as DNA, the CDR3 is TGTGCCAGCAGCAGGGGACAGGGGGAGCAGTTCTTC. This translates into CASSRGQGEQFF.

The V gene is TRBV11-2, the J gene TRBJ1-6; no definite D call. CDR3 size: 16 residues. CDR1 is SGHAT and CDR2 is FQNNGV in the germline V gene. The ends were cut back, 1 base at V and 7 bases at J, with 14 bases in the middle. The CDR3 loop reads CASSLGAGLLNSPLHF. Written as DNA, the CDR3 is TGTGCCAGCAGCTTAGGTGCGGGCCTATTAAATTCACCCCTCCACTTT. Variable domain in full (rest from reference TRBV11-2 and TRBJ1-6): EAGVAQSPRYKIIEKRQSVAFWCNPISGHATLYWYQQILGQGPKLLIQFQNNGVVDDSQLPKDRFSAERLKGVDSTLKIQPAKLEDSAVYLCASSLGAGLLNSPLHFGNGTRLTVT.

The chain couples TRBV5-4 to TRBJ2-1; TRBD2 agrees at 11 bases. CDR1 is SGHNT, CDR2 YYREEE, per germline (reference sequence). The trim removed 4 bases at V and 7 bases at J, leaving 4 bases unmatched. The CDR3 runs to 14 residues. In DNA form, the CDR3 reads TGTGCCAGCAGCACGAGGACTAGCGGGAATGAGCAGTTCTTC. It is translated as CASSTRTSGNEQFF.

This clone was observed a few times. J is TRBJ2-5 and V is TRBV9, with D tentatively TRBD2 (6 bases). V lost 7 bases to trimming and J lost 5 bases, with 18 bases between them. The length of the CDR3 is 14 residues. Germline assignment: CDR1 SGDLS and CDR2 YYNGEE. CDR3 in DNA: TGTGCCAGCGGAGCGGGTGGGCTTGGGGAGACCCAGTACTTC. This translates into CASGAGGLGETQYF.

The J gene is TRBJ1-3, the V gene TRBV5-1; D may be TRBD1 (6 bases). This CDR3 comprises 17 residues. CDR1 and CDR2 (germline): SGHRS, YFSETQ. The V gene lost 4 bases and the J gene lost 0 bases, with 17 bases spanning the gap. CDR3 amino acids: CASSPNGQLSSGNTIYF. CDR3 nucleotides: TGCGCCAGCAGCCCCAACGGACAGCTGAGCTCTGGAAACACCATATATTTT.

This clone came up a few times. The chain uses TRBV7-6 and TRBJ2-7; 8 positions match TRBD2. Germline-derived CDR1 and CDR2 are SGHVS and FNYEAQ. The V segment lost 5 bases and the J segment 4 bases; nucleotides outside the gene matches: 16. The CDR3 is 17 residues long. The CDR3 here is CASSPAGARGDRYEQYF. Here the CDR3 DNA reads TGTGCCAGCAGCCCAGCGGGGGCGCGGGGGGATAGGTACGAGCAGTACTTC.

V usage is TRBV19 and J usage is TRBJ1-2, with D perhaps TRBD1 (6 bases). Per the germline V gene, CDR1 is LNHDA and CDR2 is SQIVND (reference sequence). The germline V and J ends were trimmed by 8 bases and 4 bases, with 14 bases remaining between them. The CDR3 has 13 amino acids. CDR3 coding DNA: TGTGCCAGTCACAGGGCGCAGCCCTATGGCTACACCTTC. This codes for CASHRAQPYGYTF.

The chain carries TRBV19 and TRBJ2-1; D perhaps matches TRBD2 (5 bases). V lost 5 bases and J lost 4, with 15 bases in between. Germline values: CDR1 LNHDA, CDR2 SQIVND (reference sequence). The CDR3 has 15 residues. Written as DNA, the CDR3 is TGTGCCAGTAGTCCCCAGAATCCGGGATACAATGAGCAGTTCTTC. Its protein product is CASSPQNPGYNEQFF. Full variable domain (missing parts from reference TRBV19 and TRBJ2-1): DGGITQSPKYLFRKEGQNVTLSCEQNLNHDAMYWYRQDPGQGLRLIYYSQIVNDFQKGDIAEGYSVSREKKESFPLTVTSAQKNPTAFYLCASSPQNPGYNEQFFGPGTRLTVL.

V gene TRBV29-1 combines with J gene TRBJ1-6; 8 bases map to TRBD1. Germline V gene data show CDR1 as SQVTM and CDR2 as ANQGSEA. CDR3 length: 13 residues. The junction had 4 bases not matched to a gene; V was cut back by 5 bases and J by 7 bases. The DNA of the CDR3 is TGCAGCGTTCAGACAGGGGACAATTCACCCCTCCACTTT. Amino acid sequence: CSVQTGDNSPLHF.

The J gene is TRBJ1-1, the V gene TRBV6-5; D ambiguous. The CDR3 sequence is 12 residues long. Trimming stripped 0 bases from V and 9 bases from J, with 8 bases between. CDR1 and CDR2 (germline): MNHEY, SVGAGI. CDR3 nucleotide sequence: TGTGCCAGCAGTTACTCGGAGGCGCAAGCTTTCTTT. Translated: CASSYSEAQAFF.

The chain has TRBV5-6 and TRBJ2-3, with no clear D. Germline V gene data show CDR1 as SGHDT and CDR2 as YYEEEE. This CDR3 has 16 residues. Trimming removed 0 bases at V and 2 bases at J, with 13 bases between. The CDR3 region has the DNA TGTGCCAGCAGCTTGGAGGAGACTTATTACACAGATACGCAGTATTTT. Its protein is CASSLEETYYTDTQYF. The whole variable domain, remainder taken from reference TRBV5-6 and TRBJ2-3, is DAGVTQSPTHLIKTRGQQVTLRCSPKSGHDTVSWYQQALGQGPQFIFQYYEEEERQRGNFPDRFSGHQFPNYSSELNVNALLLGDSALYLCASSLEETYYTDTQYFGPGTRLTVL.

The CDR3 loop is CASSLDGRDYGYTF. The CDR3 DNA reads as TGTGCCAGCAGCTTGGATGGGAGGGACTATGGCTACACCTTC. V and J are TRBV5-4 and TRBJ1-2; no reliable D call. The germline V gene encodes CDR1 SGHNT and CDR2 YYREEE (reference sequence). Trimming left V 0 bases short and J 3 bases short, with 9 bases between. CDR3 length equals 14 residues.

The CDR3 DNA sequence: TGTGCCAGCAGTGACTTGCTCCCGGGACTAGCGGGGGGGTCGGGGACCGGGGAGCTGTTTTTT. Amino acid sequence: CASSDLLPGLAGGSGTGELFF. The chain employs TRBV6-4 and TRBJ2-2, with 16 positions matching TRBD2. V shed 1 base, J shed 5 bases, and the junction held 13 bases outside the gene matches. From germline, CDR1 is MRHNA and CDR2 SNTAGT. The CDR3 extends over 21 amino acids.

The chain is built from TRBV5-6 and TRBJ1-2; TRBD1 is a possible D gene (5 bases). The CDR3 consists of 14 residues. The germline CDR1 and CDR2 sequences are SGHDT and YYEEEE. Trimming took off 0 bases at V and 3 bases at J, with 9 bases between the two ends. The CDR3 sequence: CASSLADRHYGYTF. The CDR3 nucleotides are TGTGCCAGCAGCTTGGCCGACAGACACTATGGCTACACCTTC.

The chain couples TRBV6-5 to TRBJ2-1, with 12 nucleotides matching TRBD2. Germline lookup yields CDR1 MNHEY and CDR2 SVGAGI. The CDR3 has 14 residues. Losses at the gene ends were 8 bases for V and 12 bases for J; bases not matched to a gene: 11. The chain's CDR3 is CASRRGPSGGGQFF. CDR3 in DNA: TGTGCCAGCCGGCGGGGTCCTAGCGGGGGGGGGCAGTTCTTC.

This chain joins TRBV5-5 and TRBJ1-2; the match to TRBD1 covers 7 bases. This CDR3 contains 14 residues. Germline CDR1 SGHKS, CDR2 YYEKEE (reference sequence). V was pared by 4 bases and J by 0 bases, with 3 bases of the junction left unmatched. The DNA for the CDR3 is TGTGCCAGCAGCCAGGGACAGACTAACTATGGCTACACCTTC. Protein sequence: CASSQGQTNYGYTF.

This clone came up once. The V gene is TRBV9, the J gene TRBJ2-2; 10 positions match TRBD2. The CDR3 loop spans 15 amino acids. Looked up from germline, CDR1 is SGDLS and CDR2 is YYNGEE. Germline trimming cut 0 bases from V and 4 bases from J; bases unmatched to any gene: 0. CDR3 in DNA: TGTGCCAGCAGCGTAGGACTAGCGGGCACCGGGGAGCTGTTTTTT. It translates to CASSVGLAGTGELFF.

The chain joins TRBV6-5 to TRBJ2-1; D may be TRBD2 (6 bases). V lost 7 bases and J 8 bases, leaving 18 bases between the germline ends. This CDR3 is built from 14 residues. The germline V gene has CDR1 MNHEY and CDR2 SVGAGI. CDR3: CASTSRTGEDEQFF. DNA of the CDR3: TGTGCCAGCACCTCGAGGACGGGAGAGGATGAGCAGTTCTTC.

The rearrangement joins TRBV4-3 to TRBJ2-2, with D possibly being TRBD1 (5 bases). The V gene lost 4 bases and the J gene lost 0 bases, with 9 bases spanning the gap. The germline CDR1 and CDR2 sequences are LGHNA and YSLEER. This CDR3 spans 15 amino acids. CDR3 sequence: CASSRGPPNTGELFF. The CDR3 DNA follows: TGCGCCAGCAGCCGGGGCCCCCCGAACACCGGGGAGCTGTTTTTT.

The CDR3 loop reads CASSLGDSWDEQYF. The CDR3 DNA sequence: TGCGCCAGCAGCTTGGGGGACTCCTGGGACGAGCAGTACTTC. The V and J genes are TRBV5-1 and TRBJ2-7; D is possibly TRBD2 (6 bases). V was cut by 0 bases and J by 5 bases, with 12 bases left in between. Germline V lookup: CDR1 SGHRS, CDR2 YFSETQ. This CDR3 has 14 amino acids.